This TCR beta chain comes out of a study of blood T cell repertoires in COVID-19. Study information: Donors in the United States, Italy and Spain gave samples during acute or convalescent COVID-19.

Produced via immunoSEQ multiplex PCR; TCRdb's table is partial and in-frame only. Of about 500,000 clones in the sample, around nine tenths were seen once. Source material: peripheral blood. This clonotype originated in a woman between 45 and 65 years old with COVID-19, enrolled during active disease.

CDR3 amino acids: CASSYRGRNQPQHF. DNA of the CDR3: TGTGCCAGTAGCTACAGGGGGCGAAATCAGCCCCAGCATTTT. V usage is TRBV19 and J usage is TRBJ1-5; 9 nucleotides agree with TRBD1. The CDR3 has 14 amino acids. Germline V gives CDR1 LNHDA, CDR2 SQIVND (reference sequence). Trimming took 6 bases from V and 4 from J; bases not matched to a gene: 4.